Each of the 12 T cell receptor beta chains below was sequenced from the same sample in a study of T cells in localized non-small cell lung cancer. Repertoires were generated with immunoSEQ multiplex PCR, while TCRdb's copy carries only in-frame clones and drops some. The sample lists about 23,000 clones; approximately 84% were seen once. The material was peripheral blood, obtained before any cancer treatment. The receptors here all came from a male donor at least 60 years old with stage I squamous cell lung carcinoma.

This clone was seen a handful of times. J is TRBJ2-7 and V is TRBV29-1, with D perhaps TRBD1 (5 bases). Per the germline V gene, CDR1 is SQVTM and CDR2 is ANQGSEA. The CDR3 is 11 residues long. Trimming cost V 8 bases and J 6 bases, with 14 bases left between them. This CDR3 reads CSFGHFGEQYF. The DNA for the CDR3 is TGCAGCTTCGGACATTTTGGCGAGCAGTACTTC.

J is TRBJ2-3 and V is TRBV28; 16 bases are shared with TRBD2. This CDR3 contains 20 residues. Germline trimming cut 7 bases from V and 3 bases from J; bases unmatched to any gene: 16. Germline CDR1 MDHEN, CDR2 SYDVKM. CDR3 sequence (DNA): TGTGCCAGCATCCAGACCGGGACTAGCGGGGGGGCCGAGGATACAGATACGCAGTATTTT. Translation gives CASIQTGTSGGAEDTDTQYF.

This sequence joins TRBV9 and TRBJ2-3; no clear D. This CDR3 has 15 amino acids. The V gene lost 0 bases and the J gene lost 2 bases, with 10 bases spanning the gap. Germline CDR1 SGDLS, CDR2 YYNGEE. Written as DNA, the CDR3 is TGTGCCAGCAGCGTAGGGGTTATCCCCACAGATACGCAGTATTTT. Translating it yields CASSVGVIPTDTQYF.

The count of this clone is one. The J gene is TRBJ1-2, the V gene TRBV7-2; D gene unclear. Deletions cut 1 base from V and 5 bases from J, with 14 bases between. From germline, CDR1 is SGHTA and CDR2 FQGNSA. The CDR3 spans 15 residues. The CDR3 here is CASSLGEAKLYGYTF. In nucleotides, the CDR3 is TGTGCCAGCAGCTTAGGGGAGGCGAAACTGTATGGCTACACCTTC.

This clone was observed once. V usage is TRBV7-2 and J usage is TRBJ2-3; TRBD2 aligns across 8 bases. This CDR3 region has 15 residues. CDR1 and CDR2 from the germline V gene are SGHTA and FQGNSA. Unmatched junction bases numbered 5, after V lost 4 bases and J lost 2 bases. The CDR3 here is CASSSWTSPTDTQYF. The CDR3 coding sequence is TGTGCCAGCAGCTCGTGGACTAGCCCCACAGATACGCAGTATTTT. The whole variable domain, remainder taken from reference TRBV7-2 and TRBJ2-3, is GAGVSQSPSNKVTEKGKDVELRCDPISGHTALYWYRQSLGQGLEFLIYFQGNSAPDKSGLPSDRFSAERTGGSVSTLTIQRTQQEDSAVYLCASSSWTSPTDTQYFGPGTRLTVL.

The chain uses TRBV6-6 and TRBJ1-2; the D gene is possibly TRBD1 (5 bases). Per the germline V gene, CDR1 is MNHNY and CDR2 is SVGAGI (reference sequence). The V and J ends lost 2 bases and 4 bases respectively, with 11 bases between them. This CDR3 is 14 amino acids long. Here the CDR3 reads CASSYGGDSYGYTF. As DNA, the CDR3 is TGTGCCAGCAGTTACGGGGGGGATTCCTATGGCTACACCTTC.

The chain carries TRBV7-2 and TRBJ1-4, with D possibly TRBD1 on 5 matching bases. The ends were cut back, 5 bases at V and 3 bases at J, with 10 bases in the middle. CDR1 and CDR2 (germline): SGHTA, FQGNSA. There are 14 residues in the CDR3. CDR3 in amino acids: CASSRDSSNEKLFF. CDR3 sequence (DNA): TGTGCCAGCAGCAGAGACAGTTCTAATGAAAAACTGTTTTTT.

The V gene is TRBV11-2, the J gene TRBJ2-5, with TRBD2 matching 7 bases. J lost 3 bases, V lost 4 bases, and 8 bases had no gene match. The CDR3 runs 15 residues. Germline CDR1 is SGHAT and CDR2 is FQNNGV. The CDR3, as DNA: TGTGCCAGCAGCTATTTAGGCCGGGGGGAAGAGACCCAGTACTTC. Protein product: CASSYLGRGEETQYF.

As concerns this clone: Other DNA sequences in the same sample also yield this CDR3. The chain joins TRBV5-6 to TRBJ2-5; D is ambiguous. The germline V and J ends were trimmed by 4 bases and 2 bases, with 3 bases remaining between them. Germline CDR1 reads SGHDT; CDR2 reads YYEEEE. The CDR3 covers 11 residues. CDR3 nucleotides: TGTGCCAGCAGCCTTCAAGAGACCCAGTACTTC. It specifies CASSLQETQYF.

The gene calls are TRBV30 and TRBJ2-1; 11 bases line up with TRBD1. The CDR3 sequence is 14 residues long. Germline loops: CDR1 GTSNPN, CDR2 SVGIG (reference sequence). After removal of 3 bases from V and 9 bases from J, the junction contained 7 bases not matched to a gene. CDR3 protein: CAWSPGQGVREQFF. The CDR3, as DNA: TGTGCCTGGAGCCCGGGACAGGGGGTACGTGAGCAGTTCTTC.

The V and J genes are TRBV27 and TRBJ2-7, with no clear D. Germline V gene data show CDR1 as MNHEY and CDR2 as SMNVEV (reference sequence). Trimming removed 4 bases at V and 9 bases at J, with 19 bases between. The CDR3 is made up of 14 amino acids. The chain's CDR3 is CASSSFKGMETQYF. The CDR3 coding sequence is TGTGCCAGCAGTTCTTTTAAGGGTATGGAGACGCAGTACTTC.

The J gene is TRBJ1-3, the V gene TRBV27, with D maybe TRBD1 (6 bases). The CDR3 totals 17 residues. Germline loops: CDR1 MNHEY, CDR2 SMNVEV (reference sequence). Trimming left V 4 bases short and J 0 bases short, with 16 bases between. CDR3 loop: CASSSLDSKSSGNTIYF. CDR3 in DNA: TGTGCCAGCAGTTCCTTGGACAGCAAAAGCTCTGGAAACACCATATATTTT.